The 28 T cell receptor beta chains given below trace back to one sample, sequenced in a study of CD8+CD57+ T cells in acquired aplastic anemia (dated by TCRdb to 2017 to 2018). The sequencer listed for this sample is Illumina HiSeq 2000. Genomic DNA was used as template for profiling of TCR beta VDJ combinations and CDR3 sequences. TCRdb ran its own pipeline on the public reads, namely fastp trimming at Q25 and MiXCR clone calling, and kept in-frame beta chains. Rows are unified per CDR3 protein, each entry keeping the most common DNA and genes. The sample table records some 410,000 distinct CDR3 sequences; roughly 68% of these occur just once. Of the sample, 4% is held by the ten largest clones. Input material: sorted CD4+, CD8+, or CD8+CD57+ T cells (not recorded which) from PBMCs. The receptor source for this set is a human donor in good health, serving as a control.

This clonotype has only a few counts. This chain joins TRBV20-1 and TRBJ1-1; a weak D match, TRBD1 (5 bases). The CDR3 extends over 14 amino acids. Germline assignment: CDR1 DFQATT and CDR2 SNEGSKA (reference sequence). V lost 3 bases and J 8 bases, leaving 19 bases between the germline ends. CDR3 sequence: CSARPSRELSEAFF. CDR3 sequence (DNA): TGCAGTGCTAGGCCCTCCAGGGAGCTTTCCGAAGCTTTCTTT.

This clonotype was detected many times. The V and J genes are TRBV19 and TRBJ1-2; a weak D match, TRBD1 (6 bases). CDR3 length: 13 amino acids. The V gene's germline CDR1 is LNHDA and CDR2 SQIVND (reference sequence). Trimming cost V 5 bases and J 4 bases, with 11 bases left between them. The CDR3 DNA reads TGTGCCAGTAGTCTTCGGACAGCCTATGGCTACACCTTC. The encoded protein is CASSLRTAYGYTF.

This clonotype was detected a few times. The gene calls are TRBV7-9 and TRBJ1-1; maybe TRBD1 (5 bases). The CDR3 length is 16 residues. V gave up 5 bases and J gave up 3 bases, with 19 bases separating them. Germline CDR1 is SEHNR and CDR2 is FQNEAQ (reference sequence). CDR3 sequence: CASSPWTPGGDTEAFF. DNA of the CDR3: TGTGCCAGCAGCCCTTGGACACCCGGAGGGGACACTGAAGCTTTCTTT.

Details on this clonotype: The CDR3 ends on some other residue instead of the conserved phenylalanine or tryptophan, so this is likely a read error. It is unclear where the CDR3 begins or ends on the DNA, so no DNA is shown, and the CDR3 is as TCRdb lists it. The V gene is TRBV20-1, the J gene TRBJ1-1; the table's D call, TRBD1, has no DNA check behind it. Germline CDR1 DFQATT, CDR2 SNEGSKA (reference sequence). Counting both end residues, the CDR3 totals 10 amino acids. CDR3: CSANDREATL.

This clonotype has ten or more counts. The chain recombines TRBV19 with TRBJ1-2; D ambiguous. Trimming stripped 5 bases from V and 8 bases from J, with 24 bases between. The germline V gene has CDR1 LNHDA and CDR2 SQIVND (reference sequence). CDR3 length: 16 residues. The CDR3 region has the DNA TGTGCCAGTAGTCGAGCCTCCAGCGCGAGAAATTGGGGCTACACCTTC. This encodes CASSRASSARNWGYTF.

The chain carries TRBV5-5 and TRBJ2-5; perhaps TRBD2 as D (5 bases). The germline CDR1 and CDR2 sequences are SGHKS and YYEKEE (reference sequence). This CDR3 spans 14 amino acids. The V end lost 1 base, the J end lost 4 bases, and 11 bases lay between the germline ends. The CDR3 coding sequence is TGTGCCAGCAGCTTGTACGGAGGCGGAGAGACCCAGTACTTC. Its translation: CASSLYGGGETQYF.

This chain connects TRBV5-5 to TRBJ1-4; 7 bases are a match to TRBD1. In germline, CDR1 is SGHKS, CDR2 YYEKEE (reference sequence). V lost 1 base and J lost 8; bases outside the gene matches: 5. The CDR3 loop spans 14 amino acids. The CDR3 DNA reads as TGTGCCAGCAGCTTGACAGGGGACGAGGAAAAACTGTTTTTT. Its translation: CASSLTGDEEKLFF.

Concerning this clonotype: Compared with germline, one end of the junction differs, possibly owing to a read error. This chain joins TRBV7-3 and TRBJ2-7; D is uncertain. Per the germline V gene, CDR1 is SGHTA and CDR2 is FQGTGA. This CDR3 has 14 residues. The CDR3 reads CASSVTEGAYAQYF. The CDR3 DNA sequence: TGTGCCAGCAGCGTGACTGAAGGTGCCTACGCGCAGTACTTC.

This chain joins TRBV7-4 and TRBJ1-1; D gene unclear. The CDR3 runs 15 residues. V lost 6 bases and J 6 bases, leaving 20 bases between the germline ends. In germline, CDR1 is SGHVT, CDR2 SQSDAQ. CDR3 in amino acids: CASSLRFGWLSEAFF. CDR3 in DNA: TGTGCCAGCAGTTTGCGGTTCGGATGGTTGTCTGAAGCTTTCTTT.

Many counts were recorded for this clonotype. The CDR3 region has the DNA TGTGCCAGCAGCTTGCGGACAGGGGTGGATTCACCCCTCCACTTT. It is translated as CASSLRTGVDSPLHF. The chain combines TRBV5-5 with TRBJ1-6; 9 bases align to TRBD1. The ends lost 1 base at V and 8 bases at J; junction bases unmatched: 4. The CDR3 covers 15 residues. Germline CDR1 is SGHKS and CDR2 is YYEKEE (reference sequence).

The CDR3 region is CATSSVSGVASPLHF. In DNA, the CDR3 is TGTGCCACCAGCAGCGTCTCTGGTGTGGCTTCACCCCTCCACTTT. This chain joins TRBV15 and TRBJ1-6; D uncertain. The germline gives CDR1 LNHNV, CDR2 YYDKDF (reference sequence). The CDR3 totals 15 residues. The V end lost 3 bases, the J end lost 9 bases, and 15 bases lay between the germline ends.

This chain joins TRBV19 and TRBJ2-1; 9 nucleotides match TRBD2. CDR1 and CDR2 from the germline V gene are LNHDA and SQIVND (reference sequence). V shed 1 base, J shed 6 bases, and the junction held 7 bases outside the gene matches. This CDR3 comprises 16 residues. As DNA, the CDR3 is TGTGCCAGTAGTATAGGATGGGCGGGGGGGCGCAATGAGCAGTTCTTC. The encoded protein is CASSIGWAGGRNEQFF.

With respect to this clonotype: Mismatch with germline at one junction end may stem from a read error. The chain couples TRBV7-9 to TRBJ1-2; D unresolved. Looked up from germline, CDR1 is SEHNR and CDR2 is FQNEAQ (reference sequence). CDR3 size: 14 residues. This CDR3 is CASSLRTVRCGYEF. CDR3 sequence (DNA): TGTGCCAGCAGCCTTAGGACCGTGCGGTGTGGCTACGAGTTC.

This clonotype was observed at least ten times. V is TRBV7-8 and J is TRBJ1-1, with 8 bases fitting TRBD1. The CDR3 is 15 amino acids. V gave up 0 bases and J gave up 5 bases; unmatched junction bases: 5. Germline CDR1 SGHVS, CDR2 FQNEAQ. CDR3 amino acids: CASSLAQGAKTEAFF. CDR3 nucleotide sequence: TGTGCCAGCAGCTTAGCGCAGGGGGCAAAAACTGAAGCTTTCTTT.

For this clonotype: No DNA is shown, since the ends of the CDR3 on it are uncertain; the CDR3 is the one TCRdb lists. This sequence joins TRBV7-2 and TRBJ1-2. Ends included, the CDR3 has 15 residues. Germline V lookup: CDR1 SGHTA, CDR2 FQGNSA. CDR3 amino acids: CASSPDRGYTFGSTF.

A word on this clonotype: Mismatch with germline at one junction end may stem from a read error. The chain is built from TRBV29-1 and TRBJ2-1, with D tentatively TRBD1 (6 bases). CDR1 SQVTM and CDR2 ANQGSEA come from the germline V gene. The CDR3 is 16 amino acids. For the CDR3, the DNA is TGCAGCGCTGAAAATACAGGGCCCCTCTACTACGATGAGCAGTTCTTC. It is translated as CSAENTGPLYYDEQFF.

The sample holds a few counts of this clonotype. A much larger clonotype is one base distant, so this may be a read error. The genes are TRBV7-2 and TRBJ2-7; TRBD1 is a possible D gene (5 bases). Trimming pared 1 base from V and 7 bases from J, leaving 11 bases between. CDR3 length: 13 residues. Germline loops: CDR1 SGHTA, CDR2 FQGNSA. The CDR3 bases are TGTGCCAGCAGCTTAGGGGCGGACAATGAGCAGTACTTC. Protein product: CASSLGADNEQYF.

This chain links TRBV20-1 with TRBJ1-6; D is unresolved. Per the germline V gene, CDR1 is DFQATT and CDR2 is SNEGSKA (reference sequence). This CDR3 region has 15 residues. Trimming cost V 0 bases and J 7 bases, with 13 bases left between them. This CDR3 reads CSARERWGANSPLHF. The CDR3 nucleotides are TGCAGTGCTAGAGAAAGATGGGGAGCGAATTCACCCCTCCACTTT.

Regarding this clonotype: This could be a read error, since a much larger clone is one nucleotide away. The V call is TRBV6-1, the J call TRBJ1-6; tentatively, D is TRBD1 (5 bases). Germline V gene sequence: CDR1 MNHNS, CDR2 SASEGT. The CDR3 contains 15 residues. The V end was cut by 5 bases, the J end by 7 bases, with 15 bases between. This CDR3 is CASSKTRGKNSPLHF. The CDR3 DNA sequence: TGTGCCAGCAGTAAAACTCGGGGGAAGAATTCACCCCTCCACTTT.

The V call is TRBV10-3, the J call TRBJ1-1, with D unclear. Germline V gene sequence: CDR1 ENHRY, CDR2 SYGVKD. CDR3 size: 14 residues. Here the CDR3 DNA reads TGTTGCAGCAGCGGAGTCGGGCTAAACACTGAAGCTTTCTTT. It codes for CCSSGVGLNTEAFF.

This clonotype was seen many times. V usage is TRBV2 and J usage is TRBJ2-1, with D uncertain. The CDR3 contains 15 residues. CDR1 and CDR2 (germline): SNHLY, FYNNEI. V lost 6 bases to trimming and J lost 2 bases, with 14 bases between them. The CDR3 DNA is TGTGCCAGCAGGAACACCGAGTTCACCTACAATGAGCAGTTCTTC. Translation: CASRNTEFTYNEQFF.

Note on this clonotype: An end of the junction differs from the germline gene, which may be a read error. This chain links TRBV5-4 with TRBJ1-2; TRBD1 matches 7 bases. CDR3 size: 14 residues. Germline CDR1 reads SGHNT; CDR2 reads YYREEE (reference sequence). The CDR3 is CASSLGKTGKGYTF. The CDR3 DNA is TGCGCCAGCAGCTTAGGTAAGACAGGGAAGGGCTACACCTTC.

The chain combines TRBV7-2 with TRBJ1-1; no firm D call. V was shortened by 5 bases and J by 7 bases, with 17 bases between the two germline ends. This CDR3 region has 14 residues. Per germline, CDR1 SGHTA and CDR2 FQGNSA. The CDR3, as DNA: TGTGCCAGCAGCCCCCTGGTAGAGAACCTTGAAGCTTTCTTT. It codes for CASSPLVENLEAFF.

The sample holds a few counts of this clonotype. No conserved phenylalanine or tryptophan is present at the end of the CDR3, so a read error is the likely explanation. This chain connects TRBV10-2 to TRBJ2-7; weak D call: TRBD2 (7 bases). This CDR3 region has 15 residues. Germline V CDR1 and CDR2: WSHSY, SAAADI. Between the trimmed V and J ends, which lost 6 bases and 3 bases, there was a span of 18 bases. The CDR3 region has the DNA TGCGCCAGCAGCAACCGCTCGGGGGGCGTCTACGAGCAGTACCTT. As protein: CASSNRSGGVYEQYL.

This clonotype was observed at least ten times. The chain employs TRBV6-6 and TRBJ1-4; the D gene is possibly TRBD1 (5 bases). Germline CDR1 and CDR2: MNHNY and SVGAGI (reference sequence). The CDR3 contains 15 residues. Trimming cost V 3 bases and J 0 bases, with 8 bases left between them. CDR3 DNA sequence: TGTGCCAGCAGTTATGACAGCGCAACTAATGAAAAACTGTTTTTT. This sequence encodes CASSYDSATNEKLFF.

In DNA form, the CDR3 reads TGTGCCAGCAGCCAAACGGTGGAAGGGACCCAGTACTTC. It yields the protein CASSQTVEGTQYF. The gene calls are TRBV7-3 and TRBJ2-5; no definite D call. With 5 bases removed from V and 7 bases from J, the gap between germline ends came to 14 bases. The CDR3 length is 13 residues. Germline values: CDR1 SGHTA, CDR2 FQGTGA.

The CDR3 region has the DNA TGTGCCAGCAGTGAAGCGTGGGGGGACGGAAACACCATATATTTT. It is translated as CASSEAWGDGNTIYF. The chain combines TRBV25-1 with TRBJ1-3, with a tentative D call TRBD1 (5 bases). Trimming pared 2 bases from V and 4 bases from J, leaving 12 bases between. The CDR3 loop spans 15 amino acids. Germline values: CDR1 MGHDK, CDR2 SYGVNS.

V and J are TRBV20-1 and TRBJ2-5; D is unresolved. Germline values: CDR1 DFQATT, CDR2 SNEGSKA (reference sequence). This CDR3 spans 12 amino acids. The CDR3 nucleotides read TGCAGCGTTGTCCTGCTCGGGGAGACCCAGTACTTC. Protein: CSVVLLGETQYF.